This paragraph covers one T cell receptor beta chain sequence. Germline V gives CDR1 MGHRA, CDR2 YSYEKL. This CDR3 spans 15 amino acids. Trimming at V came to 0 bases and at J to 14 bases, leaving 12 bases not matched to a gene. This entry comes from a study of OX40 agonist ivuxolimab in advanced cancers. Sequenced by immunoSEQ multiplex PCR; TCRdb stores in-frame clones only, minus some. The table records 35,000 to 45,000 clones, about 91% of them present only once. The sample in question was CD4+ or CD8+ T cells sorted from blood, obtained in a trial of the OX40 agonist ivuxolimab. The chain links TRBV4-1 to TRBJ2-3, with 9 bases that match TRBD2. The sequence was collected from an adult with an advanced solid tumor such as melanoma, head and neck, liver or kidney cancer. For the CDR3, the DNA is TGCGCCAGCAGCCAAGAGTTCGATAGCGGGAGTTTCTGGTATTTT. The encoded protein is CASSQEFDSGSFWYF.